Below, 13 T cell receptor beta chains from the same sample are listed, as sequenced in a study of cytomegalovirus exposure and HLA in healthy donors (dated by TCRdb to 2017 to 2019). The library was made by the immunoSEQ multiplex PCR assay. For the multiplex PCR, a mixture combining 60 forward primers for TCR Vbeta segments and 13 reverse primers for TCR Jbeta segments was used. TCRdb retrieved this table from immuneACCESS and kept in-frame rearrangements only. Not all clones are present; in checked studies, unresolved V genes account for under half, and no reason is known for the remainder. This sample comprises 90,000 to 150,000 clones, around 63% of them detected only once. The top ten hold 10% of the sample. The material sequenced was PBMCs. These receptors all stem from a man aged 35-49 years in good health and CMV-seropositive.

CDR3 coding DNA: TGCGCCAGCAGCTTGCGGCAGGGGGGACTCGAGCAGTACTTC. Translation: CASSLRQGGLEQYF. The chain combines TRBV5-1 with TRBJ2-7; tentative D call: TRBD1 (7 bases). Per germline, CDR1 SGHRS and CDR2 YFSETQ. The ends were cut back, 1 base at V and 6 bases at J, with 14 bases in the middle. The CDR3 extends over 14 amino acids.

The gene calls are TRBV7-9 and TRBJ1-5, with 8 bases fitting TRBD1. The CDR3 contains 14 residues. The germline gives CDR1 SEHNR, CDR2 FQNEAQ (reference sequence). Trimming cost V 4 bases and J 5 bases; bases outside gene matches: 4. For the CDR3, the DNA is TGTGCCAGCAGCTCGGGACAGGTTTATCAGCCCCAGCATTTT. This codes for CASSSGQVYQPQHF. The complete variable domain, with remaining parts taken from reference TRBV7-9 and TRBJ1-5, reads DTGVSQNPRHKITKRGQNVTFRCDPISEHNRLYWYRQTLGQGPEFLTYFQNEAQLEKSRLLSDRFSAERPKGSFSTLEIQRTEQGDSAMYLCASSSGQVYQPQHFGDGTRLSIL.

This clone occurred once. This sequence joins TRBV6-5 and TRBJ2-7, with TRBD2 matching 10 bases. V was pared by 0 bases and J by 12 bases, with 8 bases of the junction left unmatched. Per the germline V gene, CDR1 is MNHEY and CDR2 is SVGAGI. The CDR3 extends over 14 amino acids. The CDR3 sequence: CASSYSILAGVAYF. The DNA for the CDR3 is TGTGCCAGCAGTTACTCGATTCTAGCGGGGGTCGCGTACTTC.

This rearrangement joins TRBV5-4 to TRBJ2-7; the D is unclear. The germline V gene has CDR1 SGHNT and CDR2 YYREEE (reference sequence). CDR3 length: 14 amino acids. The V gene lost 2 bases and the J gene lost 3 bases, with 12 bases spanning the gap. For the CDR3, the DNA is TGTGCCAGCAGCTTTGGCGGCAAAAACTACGAGCAGTACTTC. As protein: CASSFGGKNYEQYF.

The chain carries TRBV14 and TRBJ2-1, with TRBD2 matching over 12 bases. CDR3 length equals 15 residues. Unmatched junction bases numbered 5, after V lost 1 base and J lost 10 bases. CDR1 is SGHDN, CDR2 FVKESK, per germline. The chain's CDR3 is CASSQGLAGAREQFF. CDR3 DNA sequence: TGTGCCAGCAGCCAAGGACTAGCGGGGGCTCGAGAGCAGTTCTTC.

In this sample, this clone turned up a few times. This chain uses TRBV19 with TRBJ1-1; 8 bases are a match to TRBD1. Germline V gives CDR1 LNHDA, CDR2 SQIVND (reference sequence). Trimming cost V 3 bases and J 2 bases; bases outside gene matches: 11. The CDR3 sequence is 17 residues long. The CDR3 here is CASSIPLGQGANTEAFF. The CDR3 coding sequence is TGTGCCAGTAGTATCCCCCTCGGGCAGGGGGCAAACACTGAAGCTTTCTTT.

The V and J genes are TRBV7-2 and TRBJ2-1; 9 bases align to TRBD1. CDR1 and CDR2 from the germline V gene are SGHTA and FQGNSA. V was clipped by 2 bases and J by 9 bases; unmatched bases: 14. The CDR3 totals 17 residues. In DNA form, the CDR3 reads TGTGCCAGCAGCTTACCTCGATCCGGGACAGGGAGGTTTGAGCAGTTCTTC. Residues: CASSLPRSGTGRFEQFF.

The chain has TRBV5-1 and TRBJ1-1; 9 nucleotides line up with TRBD1. The germline CDR1 and CDR2 sequences are SGHRS and YFSETQ. The J segment lost 3 bases and the V segment lost 3 bases, leaving 15 bases of the junction unmatched. CDR3 size: 18 residues. CDR3 coding DNA: TGCGCCAGCAGCTCACCGGTACAGGGGGCGTCGAGGGACACTGAAGCTTTCTTT. It codes for CASSSPVQGASRDTEAFF. Together with reference TRBV5-1 and TRBJ1-1, the CDR3 gives the full variable domain: KAGVTQTPRYLIKTRGQQVTLSCSPISGHRSVSWYQQTPGQGLQFLFEYFSETQRNKGNFPGRFSGRQFSNSRSEMNVSTLELGDSALYLCASSSPVQGASRDTEAFFGQGTRLTVV.

This chain joins TRBV7-2 and TRBJ2-1; TRBD2 matches 8 bases. Per the germline V gene, CDR1 is SGHTA and CDR2 is FQGNSA. This CDR3 has 13 amino acids. Trimming removed 5 bases from V and 10 bases from J; junction bases left unmatched: 7. CDR3 protein: CASSTAGAREQFF. For the CDR3, the DNA is TGTGCCAGCAGCACAGCGGGAGCGAGGGAGCAGTTCTTC.

This chain joins TRBV6-1 and TRBJ1-5; no clear D gene. This CDR3 region has 15 residues. V was pared by 1 base and J by 5 bases, with 12 bases between. CDR1 and CDR2 from the germline V gene are MNHNS and SASEGT. The CDR3 is CASSEGGGFHQPQHF. DNA of the CDR3: TGTGCCAGCAGTGAAGGCGGAGGTTTCCATCAGCCCCAGCATTTT.

The CDR3 DNA reads TGCGCCAGCAGTGAGTCTACAGGGGTAGCCTACGAGCAGTACTTC. Amino acids: CASSESTGVAYEQYF. The rearrangement links TRBV10-1 to TRBJ2-7; TRBD1 agrees at 7 bases. The CDR3 has 15 residues. Germline V lookup: CDR1 WNHNN, CDR2 SYGVQD (reference sequence). J gave up 2 bases and V 0 bases, and 4 bases lay outside the gene matches.

This rearrangement joins TRBV7-6 to TRBJ2-3, with 11 bases fitting TRBD2. V lost 4 bases and J lost 5; bases outside the gene matches: 20. The CDR3 totals 20 residues. The germline gives CDR1 SGHVS, CDR2 FNYEAQ. The CDR3 region has the DNA TGTGCCAGCAGCTCTATTGCGGGGGCTAGCGGGAGGACAAGAGAAGATACGCAGTATTTT. Translation: CASSSIAGASGRTREDTQYF. Together with reference TRBV7-6 and TRBJ2-3, the CDR3 gives the full variable domain: GAGVSQSPRYKVTKRGQDVALRCDPISGHVSLYWYRQALGQGPEFLTYFNYEAQQDKSGLPNDRFSAERPEGSISTLTIQRTEQRDSAMYRCASSSIAGASGRTREDTQYFGPGTRLTVL.

The chain uses TRBV11-2 and TRBJ1-3; no definite D call. The germline gives CDR1 SGHAT, CDR2 FQNNGV. Trimming pared 0 bases from V and 8 bases from J, leaving 14 bases between. The length of the CDR3 is 15 residues. The CDR3 loop reads CASSLDLIVRHTIYF. DNA for the CDR3: TGTGCCAGCAGCTTAGATCTGATCGTCAGGCACACCATATATTTT.